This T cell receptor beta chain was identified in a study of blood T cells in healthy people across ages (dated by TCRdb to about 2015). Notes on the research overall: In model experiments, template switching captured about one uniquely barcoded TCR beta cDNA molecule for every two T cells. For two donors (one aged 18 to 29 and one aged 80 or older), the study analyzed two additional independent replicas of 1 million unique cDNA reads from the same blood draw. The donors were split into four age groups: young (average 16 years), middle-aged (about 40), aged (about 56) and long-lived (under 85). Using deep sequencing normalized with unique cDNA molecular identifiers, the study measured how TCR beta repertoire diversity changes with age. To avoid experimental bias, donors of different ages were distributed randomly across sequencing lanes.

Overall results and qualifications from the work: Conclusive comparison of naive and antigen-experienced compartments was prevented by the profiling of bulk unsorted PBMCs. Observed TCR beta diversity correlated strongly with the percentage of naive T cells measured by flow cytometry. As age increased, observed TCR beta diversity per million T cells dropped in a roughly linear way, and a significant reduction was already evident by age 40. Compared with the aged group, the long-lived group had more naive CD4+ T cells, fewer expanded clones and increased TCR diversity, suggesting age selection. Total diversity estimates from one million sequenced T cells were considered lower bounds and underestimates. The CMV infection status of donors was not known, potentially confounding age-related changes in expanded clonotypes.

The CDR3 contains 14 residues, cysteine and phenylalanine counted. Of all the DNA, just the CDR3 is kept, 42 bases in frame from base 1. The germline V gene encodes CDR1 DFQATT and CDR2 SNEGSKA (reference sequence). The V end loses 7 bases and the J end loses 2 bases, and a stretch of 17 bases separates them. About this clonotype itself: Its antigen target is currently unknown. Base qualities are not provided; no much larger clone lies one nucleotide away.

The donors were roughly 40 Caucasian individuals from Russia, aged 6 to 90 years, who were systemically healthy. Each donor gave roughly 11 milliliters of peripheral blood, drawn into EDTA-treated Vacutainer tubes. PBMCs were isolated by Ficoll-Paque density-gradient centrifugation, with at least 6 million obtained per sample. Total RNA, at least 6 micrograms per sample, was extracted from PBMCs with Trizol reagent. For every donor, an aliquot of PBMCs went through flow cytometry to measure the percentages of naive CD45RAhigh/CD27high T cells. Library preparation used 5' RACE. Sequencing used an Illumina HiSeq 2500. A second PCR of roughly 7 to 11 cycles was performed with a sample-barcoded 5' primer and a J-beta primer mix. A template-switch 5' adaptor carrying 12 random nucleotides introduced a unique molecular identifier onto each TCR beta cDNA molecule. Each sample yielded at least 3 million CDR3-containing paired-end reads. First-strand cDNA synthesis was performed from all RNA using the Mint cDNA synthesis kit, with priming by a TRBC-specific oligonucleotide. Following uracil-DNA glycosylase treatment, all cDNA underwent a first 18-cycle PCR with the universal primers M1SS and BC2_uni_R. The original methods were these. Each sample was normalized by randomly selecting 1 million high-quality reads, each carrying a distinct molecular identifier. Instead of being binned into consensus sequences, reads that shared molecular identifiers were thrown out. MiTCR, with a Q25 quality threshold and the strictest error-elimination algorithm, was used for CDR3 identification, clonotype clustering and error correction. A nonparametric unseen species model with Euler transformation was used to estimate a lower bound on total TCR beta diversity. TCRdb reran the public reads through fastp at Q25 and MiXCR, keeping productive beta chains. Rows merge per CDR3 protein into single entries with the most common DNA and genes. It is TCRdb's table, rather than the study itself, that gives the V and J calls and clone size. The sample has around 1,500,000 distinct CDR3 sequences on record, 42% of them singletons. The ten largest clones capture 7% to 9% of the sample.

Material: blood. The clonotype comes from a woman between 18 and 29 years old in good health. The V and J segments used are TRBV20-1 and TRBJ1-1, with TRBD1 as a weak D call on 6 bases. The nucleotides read TGCAGTGGCGAAACCTGGGGGCCAAACACTGAAGCTTTCTTT. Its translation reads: CSGETWGPNTEAFF.